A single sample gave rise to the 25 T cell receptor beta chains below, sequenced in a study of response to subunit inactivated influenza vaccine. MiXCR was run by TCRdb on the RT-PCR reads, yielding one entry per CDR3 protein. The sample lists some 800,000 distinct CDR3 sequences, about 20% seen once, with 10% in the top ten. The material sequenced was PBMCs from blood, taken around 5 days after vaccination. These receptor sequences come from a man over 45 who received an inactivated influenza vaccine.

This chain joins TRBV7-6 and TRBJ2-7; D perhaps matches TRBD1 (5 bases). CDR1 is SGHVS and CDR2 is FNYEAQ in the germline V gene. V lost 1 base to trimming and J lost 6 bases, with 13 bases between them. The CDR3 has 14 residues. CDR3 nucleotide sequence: TGTGCCAGCAGCTTAGGTGCAGGGCAGGGCGAGCAGTACTTC. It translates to CASSLGAGQGEQYF.

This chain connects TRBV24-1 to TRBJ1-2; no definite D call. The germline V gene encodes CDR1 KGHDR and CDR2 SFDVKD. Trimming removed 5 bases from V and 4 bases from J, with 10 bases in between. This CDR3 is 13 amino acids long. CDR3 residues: CATSGGSSYGYTF. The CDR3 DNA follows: TGTGCCACCAGTGGAGGGTCGAGCTATGGCTACACCTTC.

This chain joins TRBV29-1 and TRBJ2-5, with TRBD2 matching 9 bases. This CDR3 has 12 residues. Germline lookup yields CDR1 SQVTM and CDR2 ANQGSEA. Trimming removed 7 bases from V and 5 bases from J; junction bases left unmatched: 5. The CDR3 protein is CSETSGSETQYF. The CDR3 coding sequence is TGCAGCGAGACTAGCGGTTCGGAGACCCAGTACTTC. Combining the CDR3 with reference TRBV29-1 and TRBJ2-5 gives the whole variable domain SAVISQKPSRDICQRGTSLTIQCQVDSQVTMMFWYRQQPGQSLTLIATANQGSEATYESGFVIDKFPISRPNLTFSTLTVSNMSPEDSSIYLCSETSGSETQYFGPGTRLLVL.

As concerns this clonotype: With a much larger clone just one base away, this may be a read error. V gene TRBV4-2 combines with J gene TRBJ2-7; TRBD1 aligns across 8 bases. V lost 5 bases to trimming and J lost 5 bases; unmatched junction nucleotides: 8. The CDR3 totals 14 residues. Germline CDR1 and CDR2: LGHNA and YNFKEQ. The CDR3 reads CASSNAGGIHEQYF. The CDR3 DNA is TGTGCCAGCAGCAATGCAGGGGGCATTCACGAGCAGTACTTC.

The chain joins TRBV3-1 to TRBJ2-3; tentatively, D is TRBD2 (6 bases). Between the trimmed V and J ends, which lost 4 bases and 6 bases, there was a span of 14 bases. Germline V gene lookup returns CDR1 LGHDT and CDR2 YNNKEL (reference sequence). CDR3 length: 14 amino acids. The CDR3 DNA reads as TGTGCCAGCAGCCGAAGGACTATTGAGGATACGCAGTATTTT. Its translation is CASSRRTIEDTQYF.

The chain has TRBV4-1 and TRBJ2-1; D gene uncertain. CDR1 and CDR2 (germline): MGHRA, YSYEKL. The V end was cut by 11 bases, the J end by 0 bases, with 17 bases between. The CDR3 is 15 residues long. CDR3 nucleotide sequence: TGCGCCGCAGCCCCGGGCAGGACCTCCTACAATGAGCAGTTCTTC. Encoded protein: CAAAPGRTSYNEQFF.

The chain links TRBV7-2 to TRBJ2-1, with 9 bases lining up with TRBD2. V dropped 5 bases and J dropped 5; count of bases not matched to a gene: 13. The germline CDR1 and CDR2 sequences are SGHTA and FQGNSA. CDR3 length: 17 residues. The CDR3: CASSTRPLAGANNEQFF. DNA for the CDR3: TGTGCCAGCAGCACCCGTCCATTAGCGGGGGCCAACAATGAGCAGTTCTTC.

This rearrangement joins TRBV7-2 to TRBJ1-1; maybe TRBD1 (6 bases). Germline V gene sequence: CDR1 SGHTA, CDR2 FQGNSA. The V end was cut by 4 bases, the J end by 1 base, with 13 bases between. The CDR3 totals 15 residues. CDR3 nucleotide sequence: TGTGCCAGCAGCTCCCAATTGACAGGGAACACTGAAGCTTTCTTT. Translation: CASSSQLTGNTEAFF.

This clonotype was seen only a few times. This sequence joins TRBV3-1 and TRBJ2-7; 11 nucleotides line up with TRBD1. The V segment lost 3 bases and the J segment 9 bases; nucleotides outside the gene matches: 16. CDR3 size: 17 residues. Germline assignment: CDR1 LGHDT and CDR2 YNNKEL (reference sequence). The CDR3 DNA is TGTGCCAGCAGCCAGCTATCCTTCTTTGGACAGGGGGCCGGGCAGTACTTC. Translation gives CASSQLSFFGQGAGQYF.

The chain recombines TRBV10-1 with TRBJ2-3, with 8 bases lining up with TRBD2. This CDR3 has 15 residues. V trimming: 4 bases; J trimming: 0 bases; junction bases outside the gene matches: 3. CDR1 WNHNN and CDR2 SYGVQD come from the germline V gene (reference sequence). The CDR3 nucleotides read TGCGCCAGCAGTGTGCAGCGGGGGAGCACAGATACGCAGTATTTT. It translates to CASSVQRGSTDTQYF.

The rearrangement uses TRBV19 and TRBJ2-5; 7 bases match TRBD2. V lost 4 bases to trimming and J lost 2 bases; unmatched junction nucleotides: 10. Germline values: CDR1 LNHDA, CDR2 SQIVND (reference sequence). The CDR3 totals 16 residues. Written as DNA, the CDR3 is TGTGCCAGTAGTAAGGCCCGGGACTACCCACAAGAGACCCAGTACTTC. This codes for CASSKARDYPQETQYF.

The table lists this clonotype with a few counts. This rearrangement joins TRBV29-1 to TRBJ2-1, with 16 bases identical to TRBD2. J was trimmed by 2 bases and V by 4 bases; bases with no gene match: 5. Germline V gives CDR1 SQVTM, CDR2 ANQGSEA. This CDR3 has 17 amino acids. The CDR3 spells CSVGGLAGGLPYNEQFF. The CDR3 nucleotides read TGCAGCGTTGGGGGACTAGCGGGAGGGCTGCCCTACAATGAGCAGTTCTTC.

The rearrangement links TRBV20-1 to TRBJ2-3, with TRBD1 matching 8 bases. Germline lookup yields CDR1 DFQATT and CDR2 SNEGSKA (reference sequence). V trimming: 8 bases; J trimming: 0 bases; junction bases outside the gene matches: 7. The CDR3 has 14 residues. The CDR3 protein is CSTTGTGSTDTQYF. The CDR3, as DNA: TGCAGTACCACCGGGACAGGCAGCACAGATACGCAGTATTTT.

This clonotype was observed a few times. The CDR3, as DNA: TGCGCCAGCAGCGGACAGACAGGGAGTAATTCACCCCTCCACTTT. Its protein is CASSGQTGSNSPLHF. The rearrangement joins TRBV5-1 to TRBJ1-6; 7 positions agree with TRBD1. The CDR3 loop spans 15 amino acids. J was trimmed by 6 bases and V by 4 bases; bases with no gene match: 7. From germline, CDR1 is SGHRS and CDR2 YFSETQ.

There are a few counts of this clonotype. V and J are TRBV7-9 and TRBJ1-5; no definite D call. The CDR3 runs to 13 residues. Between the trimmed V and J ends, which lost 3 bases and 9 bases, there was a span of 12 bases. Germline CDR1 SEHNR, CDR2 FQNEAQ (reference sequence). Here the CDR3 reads CASSFDGSWPQHF. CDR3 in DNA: TGTGCCAGCAGCTTCGACGGGAGTTGGCCCCAGCATTTT.

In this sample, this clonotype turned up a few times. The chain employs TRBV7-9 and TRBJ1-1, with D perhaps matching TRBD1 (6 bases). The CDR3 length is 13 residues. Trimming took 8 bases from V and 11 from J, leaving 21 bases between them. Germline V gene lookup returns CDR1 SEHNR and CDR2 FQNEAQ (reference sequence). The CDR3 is CASRIEETGRAFF. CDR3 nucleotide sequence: TGTGCCAGCCGCATCGAAGAAACAGGGAGGGCTTTCTTT.

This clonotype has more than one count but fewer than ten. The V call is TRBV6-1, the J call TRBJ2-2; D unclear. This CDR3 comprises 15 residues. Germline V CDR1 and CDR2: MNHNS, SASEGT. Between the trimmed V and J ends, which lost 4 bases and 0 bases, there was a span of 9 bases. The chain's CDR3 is CASSGYGPNTGELFF. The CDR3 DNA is TGTGCCAGCAGTGGCTACGGACCGAACACCGGGGAGCTGTTTTTT.

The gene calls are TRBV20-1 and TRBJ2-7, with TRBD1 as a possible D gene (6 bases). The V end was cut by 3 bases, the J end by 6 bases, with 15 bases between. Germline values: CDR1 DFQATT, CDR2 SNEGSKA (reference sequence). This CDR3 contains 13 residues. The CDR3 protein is CSASKQGTGEQYF. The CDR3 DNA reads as TGCAGTGCTAGCAAACAGGGAACTGGCGAGCAGTACTTC.

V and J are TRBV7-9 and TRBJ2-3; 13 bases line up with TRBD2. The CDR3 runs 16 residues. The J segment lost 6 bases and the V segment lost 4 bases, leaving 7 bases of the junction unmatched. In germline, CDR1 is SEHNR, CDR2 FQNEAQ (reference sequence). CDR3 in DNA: TGTGCCAGCAGCTACGGAGGACTAGCGGGGGAGGATACGCAGTATTTT. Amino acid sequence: CASSYGGLAGEDTQYF.

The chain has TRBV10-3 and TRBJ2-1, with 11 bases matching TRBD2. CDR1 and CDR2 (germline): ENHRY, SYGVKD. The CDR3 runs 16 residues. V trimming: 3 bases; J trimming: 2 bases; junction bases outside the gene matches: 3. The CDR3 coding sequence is TGTGCCATCAGTGATACTAGCGGGAGTCCCTACAATGAGCAGTTCTTC. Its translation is CAISDTSGSPYNEQFF.

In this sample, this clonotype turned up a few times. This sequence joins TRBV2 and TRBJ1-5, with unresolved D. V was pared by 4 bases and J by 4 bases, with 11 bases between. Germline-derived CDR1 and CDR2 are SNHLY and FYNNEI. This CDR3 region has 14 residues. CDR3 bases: TGTGCCAGCAGTGTGGAGGAGCGTAATCAGCCCCAGCATTTT. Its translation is CASSVEERNQPQHF.

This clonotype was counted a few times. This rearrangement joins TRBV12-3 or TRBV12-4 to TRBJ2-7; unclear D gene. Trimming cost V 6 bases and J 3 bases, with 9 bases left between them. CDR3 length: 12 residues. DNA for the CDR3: TGTGCCAGCAGAAACCGGAACTACGAGCAGTACTTC. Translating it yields CASRNRNYEQYF.

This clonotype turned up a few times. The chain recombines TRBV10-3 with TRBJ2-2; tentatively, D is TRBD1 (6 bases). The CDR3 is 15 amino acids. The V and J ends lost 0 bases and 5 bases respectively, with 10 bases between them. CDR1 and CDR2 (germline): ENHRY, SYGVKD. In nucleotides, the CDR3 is TGTGCCATCAGTGAGTCGAGGGGGTCTACCGGGGAGCTGTTTTTT. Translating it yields CAISESRGSTGELFF.

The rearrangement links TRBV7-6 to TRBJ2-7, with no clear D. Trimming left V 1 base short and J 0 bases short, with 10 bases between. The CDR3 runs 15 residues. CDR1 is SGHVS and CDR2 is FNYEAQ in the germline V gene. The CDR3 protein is CASSLEMADSYEQYF. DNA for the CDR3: TGTGCCAGCAGCTTAGAGATGGCGGACTCCTACGAGCAGTACTTC.

The CDR3 DNA sequence: TGTGCCTGGAGTAGGGGTGGGTCATCGAGTGAGCAGTTCTTC. Protein sequence: CAWSRGGSSSEQFF. This chain connects TRBV30 to TRBJ2-1; a possible D gene is TRBD1 (5 bases). The germline V gene has CDR1 GTSNPN and CDR2 SVGIG (reference sequence). The length of the CDR3 is 14 residues. V was shortened by 2 bases and J by 9 bases, with 17 bases between the two germline ends.